This T cell receptor beta chain was identified in a study of response to subunit inactivated influenza vaccine. Study conclusions and caveats: Few additional T cells are recruited per seasonal influenza vaccination, authors suggested.

TCRdb recomputed calls from the RT-PCR reads with MiXCR, one row per CDR3 protein. The repertoire consists of 300,000 to 350,000 distinct CDR3 sequences, with just over 20% occurring once and the leading ten covering about 10%. Remarks on this clonotype: Its matching antigen is unknown.

The CDR3 is made up of 18 amino acids. Germline loops: CDR1 SGHTA, CDR2 FQGNSA. Losses at the gene ends were 5 bases for V and 5 bases for J; bases not matched to a gene: 15. Sequenced here: PBMCs from blood, sampled about 20 months after vaccination. V usage is TRBV7-2 and J usage is TRBJ2-5, with 12 nucleotides matching TRBD2. The clonotype was recovered from a man between 45 and 75 years old who received an inactivated influenza vaccine. The DNA for the CDR3 is TGTGCCAGCAGCCTTGCCCCCCAGGCTAGCGGGGGGGCTGAGACCCAGTACTTC. It codes for CASSLAPQASGGAETQYF.